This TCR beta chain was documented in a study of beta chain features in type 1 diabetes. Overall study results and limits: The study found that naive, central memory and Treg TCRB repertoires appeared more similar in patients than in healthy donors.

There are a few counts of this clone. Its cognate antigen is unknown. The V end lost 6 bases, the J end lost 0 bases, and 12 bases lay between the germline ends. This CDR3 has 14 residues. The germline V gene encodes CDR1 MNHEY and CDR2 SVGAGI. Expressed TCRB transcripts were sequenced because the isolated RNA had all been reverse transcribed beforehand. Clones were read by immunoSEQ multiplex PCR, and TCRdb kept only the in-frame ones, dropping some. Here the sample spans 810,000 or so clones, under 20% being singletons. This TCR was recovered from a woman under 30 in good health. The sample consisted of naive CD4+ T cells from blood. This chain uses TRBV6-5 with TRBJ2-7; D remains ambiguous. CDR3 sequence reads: CASRGPESSYEQYF. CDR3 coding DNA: TGTGCCAGCAGGGGTCCGGAGAGCTCCTACGAGCAGTACTTC.